The next 12 T cell receptor beta chains were all read from a single sample in a study of T cell changes during pregnancy in multiple sclerosis. The repertoire was sequenced with immunoSEQ multiplex PCR; TCRdb's copy has only in-frame clones and lacks some. The sample yields some 90,000 clones, roughly 89% seen once. This material consisted of peripheral blood, taken after pregnancy. All receptors come from a female donor in good health, enrolled as a control in a pregnancy study.

The chain joins TRBV15 to TRBJ2-7; 8 nucleotides match TRBD1. The ends lost 0 bases at V and 0 bases at J; junction bases unmatched: 4. The CDR3 runs 16 residues. Germline-derived CDR1 and CDR2 are LNHNV and YYDKDF (reference sequence). The CDR3 here is CATSRERTGNSYEQYF. The CDR3 nucleotides are TGTGCCACCAGCAGAGAACGGACAGGGAACTCCTACGAGCAGTACTTC.

This sequence joins TRBV11-2 and TRBJ1-2, with D unclear. The V gene lost 1 base and the J gene lost 4 bases, with 7 bases spanning the gap. The germline CDR1 and CDR2 sequences are SGHAT and FQNNGV. CDR3 size: 13 residues. CDR3 in DNA: TGTGCCAGCAGCTTAGGGGCCGCCTATGGCTACACCTTC. Residues: CASSLGAAYGYTF.

For this clone: An end of the junction does not agree with germline; a read error may underlie this. The V call is TRBV6-1, the J call TRBJ1-3; TRBD1 agrees at 7 bases. Germline CDR1 and CDR2: MNHNS and SASEGT. The CDR3 totals 12 residues. The CDR3, as DNA: TGTGCCAGCAGTGAATTAGGGCGACAGGGACATTTT. Its translation: CASSELGRQGHF.

The chain uses TRBV19 and TRBJ1-2, with 8 bases lining up with TRBD1. This CDR3 has 15 residues. Losses at the gene ends were 3 bases for V and 4 bases for J; bases not matched to a gene: 7. Germline V lookup: CDR1 LNHDA, CDR2 SQIVND (reference sequence). This CDR3 reads CASSISGQGGYGYTF. The DNA for the CDR3 is TGTGCCAGTAGTATCTCCGGACAGGGTGGCTATGGCTACACCTTC.

This clone has only one observation. The V call is TRBV7-2, the J call TRBJ1-3; D gene uncertain. Looked up from germline, CDR1 is SGHTA and CDR2 is FQGNSA. V was cut by 5 bases and J by 6 bases, with 17 bases left in between. The CDR3 contains 15 residues. The CDR3 loop is CASSRAGGPQNTIYF. CDR3 sequence (DNA): TGTGCCAGCAGCCGGGCGGGAGGCCCACAAAACACCATATATTTT.

This clone showed up just a few times. The rearrangement links TRBV18 to TRBJ1-1, with TRBD1 identical over 8 bases. J was trimmed by 1 base and V by 3 bases; bases with no gene match: 4. CDR1 is KGHSH and CDR2 is LQKENI in the germline V gene. This CDR3 has 15 amino acids. DNA for the CDR3: TGTGCCAGCTCACCGCTAGACAGGGGGAACACTGAAGCTTTCTTT. Residues: CASSPLDRGNTEAFF.

The V call is TRBV7-9, the J call TRBJ2-3; TRBD1 agrees at 10 bases. The J segment lost 4 bases and the V segment lost 3 bases, leaving 1 base of the junction unmatched. The CDR3 is 14 amino acids. Germline V CDR1 and CDR2: SEHNR, FQNEAQ (reference sequence). CDR3 sequence: CASSLGQGSDTQYF. In DNA, the CDR3 is TGTGCCAGCAGCTTGGGACAGGGGTCAGATACGCAGTATTTT.

This chain uses TRBV9 with TRBJ2-5; 10 nucleotides agree with TRBD2. The CDR3 spans 16 residues. CDR1 and CDR2 from the germline V gene are SGDLS and YYNGEE. Trimming cost V 0 bases and J 3 bases; bases outside gene matches: 5. The CDR3 loop is CASSVGASGGKETQYF. The CDR3 DNA sequence: TGTGCCAGCAGCGTAGGGGCTAGCGGGGGAAAAGAGACCCAGTACTTC.

V is TRBV6-5 and J is TRBJ1-3, with 8 positions matching TRBD1. Trimming took 2 bases from V and 2 from J; bases not matched to a gene: 5. The germline V gene encodes CDR1 MNHEY and CDR2 SVGAGI. CDR3 length: 16 residues. The chain's CDR3 is CASSYQTGQAGNTIYF. CDR3 coding DNA: TGTGCCAGCAGTTACCAAACGGGACAGGCTGGAAACACCATATATTTT.

This sequence joins TRBV5-1 and TRBJ1-1, with no clear D. Trimming pared 1 base from V and 0 bases from J, leaving 10 bases between. Germline CDR1 is SGHRS and CDR2 is YFSETQ. CDR3 length: 15 amino acids. CDR3 protein: CASSLQPGMNTEAFF. Here the CDR3 DNA reads TGCGCCAGCAGCTTGCAGCCGGGGATGAACACTGAAGCTTTCTTT.

The chain links TRBV10-3 to TRBJ1-1; D gene uncertain. Germline loops: CDR1 ENHRY, CDR2 SYGVKD. This CDR3 has 13 amino acids. V was trimmed by 4 bases and J by 3 bases, leaving 9 bases between them. CDR3 in DNA: TGTGCCATCAGTGTTAGGGAGGACACTGAAGCTTTCTTT. Translation gives CAISVREDTEAFF.

V is TRBV5-1 and J is TRBJ2-1; no reliable D call. Trimming left V 5 bases short and J 0 bases short, with 9 bases between. This CDR3 spans 14 amino acids. From germline, CDR1 is SGHRS and CDR2 YFSETQ. CDR3 sequence: CASSGGGSYNEQFF. CDR3 nucleotides: TGCGCCAGCAGTGGTGGCGGCTCCTACAATGAGCAGTTCTTC.